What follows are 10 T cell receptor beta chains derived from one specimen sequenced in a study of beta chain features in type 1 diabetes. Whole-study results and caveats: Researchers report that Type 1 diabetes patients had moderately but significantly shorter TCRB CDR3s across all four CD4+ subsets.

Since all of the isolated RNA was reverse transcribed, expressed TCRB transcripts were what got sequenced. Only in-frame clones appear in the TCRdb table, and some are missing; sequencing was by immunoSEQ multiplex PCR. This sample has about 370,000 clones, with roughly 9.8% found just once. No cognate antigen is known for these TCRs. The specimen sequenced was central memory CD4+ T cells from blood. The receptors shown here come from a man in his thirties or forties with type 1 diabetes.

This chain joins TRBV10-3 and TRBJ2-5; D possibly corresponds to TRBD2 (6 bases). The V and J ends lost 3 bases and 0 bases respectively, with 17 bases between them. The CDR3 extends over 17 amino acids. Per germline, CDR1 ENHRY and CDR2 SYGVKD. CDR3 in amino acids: CAISEYRDSQYQETQYF. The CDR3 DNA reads TGTGCCATCAGTGAATACCGGGACTCCCAGTACCAAGAGACCCAGTACTTC.

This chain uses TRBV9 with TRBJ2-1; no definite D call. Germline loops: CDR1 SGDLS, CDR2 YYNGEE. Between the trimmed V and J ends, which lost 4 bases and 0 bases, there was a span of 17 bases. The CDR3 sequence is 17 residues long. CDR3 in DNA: TGTGCCAGCAGCAGTCAACTTACCGCCAGCTCCTACAATGAGCAGTTCTTC. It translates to CASSSQLTASSYNEQFF.

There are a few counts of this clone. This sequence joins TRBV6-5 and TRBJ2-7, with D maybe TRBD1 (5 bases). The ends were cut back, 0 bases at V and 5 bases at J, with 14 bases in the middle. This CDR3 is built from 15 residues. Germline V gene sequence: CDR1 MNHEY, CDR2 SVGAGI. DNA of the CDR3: TGTGCCAGCAGTTACTCTACTGGGGCGCGGAACGAGCAGTACTTC. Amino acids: CASSYSTGARNEQYF.

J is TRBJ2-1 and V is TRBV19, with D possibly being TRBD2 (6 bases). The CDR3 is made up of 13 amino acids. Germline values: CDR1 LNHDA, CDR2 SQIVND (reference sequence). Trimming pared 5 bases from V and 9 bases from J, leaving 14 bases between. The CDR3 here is CASSLERRGEQFF. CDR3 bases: TGTGCCAGTAGTCTGGAGAGGAGGGGTGAGCAGTTCTTC.

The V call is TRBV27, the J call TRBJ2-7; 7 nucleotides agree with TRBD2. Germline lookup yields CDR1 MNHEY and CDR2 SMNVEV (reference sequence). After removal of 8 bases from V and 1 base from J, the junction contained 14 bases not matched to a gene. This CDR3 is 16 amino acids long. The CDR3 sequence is CASHLRGGSLSYEQYF. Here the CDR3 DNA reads TGTGCCAGCCATCTCCGGGGAGGGAGTCTGTCCTACGAGCAGTACTTC.

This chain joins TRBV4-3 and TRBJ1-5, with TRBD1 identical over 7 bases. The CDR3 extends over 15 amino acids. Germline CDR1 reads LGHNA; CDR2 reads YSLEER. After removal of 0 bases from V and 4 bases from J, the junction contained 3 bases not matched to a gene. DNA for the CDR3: TGCGCCAGCAGCCAAGAAAGCAGGGGGAATCAGCCCCAGCATTTT. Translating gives CASSQESRGNQPQHF.

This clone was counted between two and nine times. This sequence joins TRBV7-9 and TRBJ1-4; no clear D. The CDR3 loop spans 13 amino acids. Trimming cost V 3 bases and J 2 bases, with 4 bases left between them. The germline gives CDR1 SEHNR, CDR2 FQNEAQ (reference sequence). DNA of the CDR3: TGTGCCAGCAGCTTGCGGACTAATGAAAAACTGTTTTTT. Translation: CASSLRTNEKLFF. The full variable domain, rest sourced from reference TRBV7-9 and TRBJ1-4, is DTGVSQNPRHKITKRGQNVTFRCDPISEHNRLYWYRQTLGQGPEFLTYFQNEAQLEKSRLLSDRFSAERPKGSFSTLEIQRTEQGDSAMYLCASSLRTNEKLFFGSGTQLSVL.

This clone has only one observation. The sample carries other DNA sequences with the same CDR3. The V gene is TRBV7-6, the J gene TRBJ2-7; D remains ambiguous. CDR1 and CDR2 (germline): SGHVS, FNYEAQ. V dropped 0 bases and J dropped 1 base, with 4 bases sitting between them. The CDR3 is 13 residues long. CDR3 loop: CASSLAGSYEQYF. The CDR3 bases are TGTGCCAGCAGCTTAGCAGGGTCCTACGAGCAGTACTTC.

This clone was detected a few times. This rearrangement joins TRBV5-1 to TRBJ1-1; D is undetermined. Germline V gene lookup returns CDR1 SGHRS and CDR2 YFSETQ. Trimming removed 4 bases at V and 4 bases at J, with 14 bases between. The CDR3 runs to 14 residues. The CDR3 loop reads CASSPSAVTTEAFF. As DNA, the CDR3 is TGCGCCAGCAGCCCGTCGGCGGTAACCACTGAAGCTTTCTTT.

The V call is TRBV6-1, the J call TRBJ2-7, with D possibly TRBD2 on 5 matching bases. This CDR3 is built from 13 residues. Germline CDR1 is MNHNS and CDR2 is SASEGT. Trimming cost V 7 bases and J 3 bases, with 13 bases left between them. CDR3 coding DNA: TGTGCCAGCACCCAATTTGAGGGCTACGAGCAGTACTTC. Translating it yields CASTQFEGYEQYF.